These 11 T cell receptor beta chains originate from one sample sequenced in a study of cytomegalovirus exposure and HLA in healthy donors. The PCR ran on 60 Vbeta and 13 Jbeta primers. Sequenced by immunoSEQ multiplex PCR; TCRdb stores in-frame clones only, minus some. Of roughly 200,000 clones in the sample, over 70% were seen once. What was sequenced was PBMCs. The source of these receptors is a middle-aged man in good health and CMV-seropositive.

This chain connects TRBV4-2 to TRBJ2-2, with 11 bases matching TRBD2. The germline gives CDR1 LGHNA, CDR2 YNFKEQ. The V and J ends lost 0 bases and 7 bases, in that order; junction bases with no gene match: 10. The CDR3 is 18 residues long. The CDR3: CASSQDVTSGSFGGELFF. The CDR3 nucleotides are TGTGCCAGCAGCCAAGATGTTACTAGCGGGAGTTTCGGCGGGGAGCTGTTTTTT.

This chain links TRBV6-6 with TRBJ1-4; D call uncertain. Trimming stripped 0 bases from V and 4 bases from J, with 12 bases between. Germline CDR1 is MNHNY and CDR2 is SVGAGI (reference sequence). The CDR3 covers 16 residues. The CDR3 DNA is TGTGCCAGCAGTTACTCTAAGAGCCGATATAATGAAAAACTGTTTTTT. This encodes CASSYSKSRYNEKLFF.

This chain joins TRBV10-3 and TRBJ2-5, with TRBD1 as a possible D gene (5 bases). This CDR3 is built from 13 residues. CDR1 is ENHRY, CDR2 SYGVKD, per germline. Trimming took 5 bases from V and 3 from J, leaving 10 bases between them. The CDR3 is CAISQGAEETQYF. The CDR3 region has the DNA TGTGCCATCAGTCAAGGGGCGGAAGAGACCCAGTACTTC.

This chain's CDR3 is CASSILGTRAFNIQYF. CDR3 in DNA: TGTGCCAGTAGTATCTTGGGGACTAGGGCCTTCAACATTCAGTACTTC. The chain uses TRBV19 and TRBJ2-4; 8 bases map to TRBD2. J gave up 7 bases and V 3 bases, and 11 bases lay outside the gene matches. CDR3 length: 16 residues. From germline, CDR1 is LNHDA and CDR2 SQIVND (reference sequence).

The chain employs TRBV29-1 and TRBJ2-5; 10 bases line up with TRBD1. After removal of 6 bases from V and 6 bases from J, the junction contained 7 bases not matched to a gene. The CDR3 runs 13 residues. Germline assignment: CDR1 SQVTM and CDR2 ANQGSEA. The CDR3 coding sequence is TGCAGCGTGGCGGGACAGGGGCTCAAGACCCAGTACTTC. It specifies CSVAGQGLKTQYF.

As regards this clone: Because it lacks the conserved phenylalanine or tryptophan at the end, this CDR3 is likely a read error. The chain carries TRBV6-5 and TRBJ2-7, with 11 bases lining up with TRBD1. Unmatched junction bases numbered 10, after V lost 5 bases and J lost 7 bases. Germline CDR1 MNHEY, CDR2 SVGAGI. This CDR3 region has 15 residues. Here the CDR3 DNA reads TGTGCCAGCAGTATCCTCTCCGGGACAGGGGGAGAGCAGTACCTC. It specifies CASSILSGTGGEQYL.

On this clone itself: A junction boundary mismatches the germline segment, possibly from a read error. The CDR3 nucleotides are TGTGCCAGCAGTTACTGGTCTGGGGCCAACGGCCTGACTTTC. Protein: CASSYWSGANGLTF. This chain connects TRBV6-5 to TRBJ2-6; D might be TRBD1 (5 bases). CDR3 size: 14 residues. CDR1 and CDR2 from the germline V gene are MNHEY and SVGAGI.

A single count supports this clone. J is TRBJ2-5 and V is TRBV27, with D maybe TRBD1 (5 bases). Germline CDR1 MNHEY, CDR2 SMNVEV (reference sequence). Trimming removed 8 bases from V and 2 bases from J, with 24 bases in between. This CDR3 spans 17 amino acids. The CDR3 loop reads CASCALYPGHPQETQYF. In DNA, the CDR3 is TGTGCCAGCTGCGCCCTGTACCCCGGACACCCTCAAGAGACCCAGTACTTC.

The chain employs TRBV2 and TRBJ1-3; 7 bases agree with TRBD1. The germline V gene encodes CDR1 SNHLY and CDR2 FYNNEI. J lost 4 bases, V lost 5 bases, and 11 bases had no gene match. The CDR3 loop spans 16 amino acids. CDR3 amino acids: CASSLETGRIGNTIYF. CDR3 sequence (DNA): TGTGCCAGCAGTCTTGAGACAGGGCGGATCGGAAACACCATATATTTT.

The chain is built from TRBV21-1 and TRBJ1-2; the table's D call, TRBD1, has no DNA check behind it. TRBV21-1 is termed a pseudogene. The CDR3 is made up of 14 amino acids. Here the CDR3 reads CASSKVAGHYGYTF. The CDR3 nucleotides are TGTGCCAGCAGCAAAGTAGCAGGGCACTATGGCTACACCTTC.

The chain's CDR3 is CASSSGTGWYEQYF. The CDR3 DNA is TGTGCCAGCAGTTCCGGGACAGGGTGGTACGAGCAGTACTTC. This rearrangement joins TRBV2 to TRBJ2-7, with TRBD1 identical over 9 bases. Trimming at V came to 5 bases and at J to 4 bases, leaving 6 bases not matched to a gene. From germline, CDR1 is SNHLY and CDR2 FYNNEI. The CDR3 totals 14 residues.